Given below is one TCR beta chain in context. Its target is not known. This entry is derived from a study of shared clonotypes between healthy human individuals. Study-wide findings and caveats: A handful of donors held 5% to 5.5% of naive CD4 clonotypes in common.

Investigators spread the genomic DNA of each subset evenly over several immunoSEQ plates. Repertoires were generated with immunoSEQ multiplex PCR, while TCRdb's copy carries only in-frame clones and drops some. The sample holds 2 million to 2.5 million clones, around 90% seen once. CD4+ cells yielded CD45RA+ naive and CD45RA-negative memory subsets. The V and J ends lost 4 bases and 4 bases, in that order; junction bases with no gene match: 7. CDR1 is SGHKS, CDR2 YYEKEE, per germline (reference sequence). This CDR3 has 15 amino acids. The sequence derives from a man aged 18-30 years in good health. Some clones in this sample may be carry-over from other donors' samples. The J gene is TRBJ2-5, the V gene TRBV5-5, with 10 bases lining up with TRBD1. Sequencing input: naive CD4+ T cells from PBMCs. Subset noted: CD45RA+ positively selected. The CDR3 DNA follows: TGTGCCAGCAGCCCCGACAGGGGGCAGTCAGAGACCCAGTACTTC. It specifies CASSPDRGQSETQYF.